This entry is about one T cell receptor (beta chain). Its antigen is as yet unknown. There was relapse after autologous stem cell transplantation in every patient, and there was variation in brentuximab vedotin exposure. The source of the sample is a study of PD-1 blockade in classical Hodgkin lymphoma. Libraries were prepared by immunoSEQ multiplex PCR; TCRdb keeps only in-frame clonotypes and omits some of them. This sample has about 150,000 clones, with around four fifths found just once. Between the trimmed V and J ends, which lost 4 bases and 3 bases, there was a span of 7 bases. The CDR3 is 12 amino acids. CDR1 is SEHNR, CDR2 FQNEAQ, per germline (reference sequence). Study outcomes and limitations: It was CD4+ TCR diversity, not CD8+, that rose significantly by C4D1.

The chain uses TRBV7-9 and TRBJ2-7; no clear D gene. This sample comprised peripheral blood mononuclear cells (PBMCs), obtained before the second cycle of nivolumab. This receptor was taken from a human donor with classical Hodgkin lymphoma. CDR3 coding DNA: TGTGCCAGCAGCTCCGGCCTCTACGAGCAGTACTTC. The encoded protein is CASSSGLYEQYF.